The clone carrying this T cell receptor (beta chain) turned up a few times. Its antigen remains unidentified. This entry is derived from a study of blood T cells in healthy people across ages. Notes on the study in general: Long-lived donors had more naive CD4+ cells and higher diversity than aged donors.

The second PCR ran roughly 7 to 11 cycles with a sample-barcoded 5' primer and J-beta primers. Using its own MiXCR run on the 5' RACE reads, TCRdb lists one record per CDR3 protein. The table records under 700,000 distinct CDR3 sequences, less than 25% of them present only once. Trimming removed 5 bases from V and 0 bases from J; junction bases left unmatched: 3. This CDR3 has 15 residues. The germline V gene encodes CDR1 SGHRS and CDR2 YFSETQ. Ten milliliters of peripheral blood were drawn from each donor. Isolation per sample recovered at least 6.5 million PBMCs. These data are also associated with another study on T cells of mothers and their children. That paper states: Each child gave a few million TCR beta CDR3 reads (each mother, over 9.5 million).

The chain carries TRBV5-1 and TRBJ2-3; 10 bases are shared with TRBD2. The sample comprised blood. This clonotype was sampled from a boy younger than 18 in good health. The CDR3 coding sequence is TGCGCCAGCAGAAAGACTAGCGGGAGCACAGATACGCAGTATTTT. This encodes CASRKTSGSTDTQYF.